A single sample gave rise to the 23 T cell receptor beta chains below, sequenced in a study. TCRdb re-derived calls from the RT-PCR reads in MiXCR, one entry per CDR3 protein. The sample holds about 680,000 distinct CDR3 sequences, more than 13% seen once. Sequenced: memory CD4+ T cells from blood. These receptor sequences come from a female donor in good health, serving as a healthy control.

This sequence joins TRBV7-2 and TRBJ2-5; no firm D call. The CDR3 is 12 residues long. With 0 bases removed from V and 4 bases from J, the gap between germline ends came to 3 bases. Per the germline V gene, CDR1 is SGHTA and CDR2 is FQGNSA. In DNA form, the CDR3 reads TGTGCCAGCAGCTTAGCTCCAGAGACCCAGTACTTC. Translation: CASSLAPETQYF.

This clonotype was seen at least ten times. V gene TRBV12-3 or TRBV12-4 combines with J gene TRBJ2-1; the D gene is possibly TRBD2 (6 bases). This CDR3 has 15 amino acids. V gave up 1 base and J gave up 5 bases, with 12 bases separating them. The CDR3 spells CASSLVSGGNNEQFF. Here the CDR3 DNA reads TGTGCCAGCAGTTTAGTTTCAGGCGGGAACAATGAGCAGTTCTTC.

This clonotype was seen repeatedly, ten times or more. This sequence joins TRBV29-1 and TRBJ1-1, with D unresolved. The CDR3 spans 11 residues. Trimming removed 6 bases from V and 0 bases from J, with 5 bases in between. Germline V gene sequence: CDR1 SQVTM, CDR2 ANQGSEA. CDR3 DNA: TGCAGCGTCGCAGTGAACACTGAAGCTTTCTTT. Translated, it gives CSVAVNTEAFF.

The V call is TRBV6-2 or TRBV6-3, the J call TRBJ2-4; TRBD1 is a possible D gene (6 bases). Between the trimmed V and J ends, which lost 2 bases and 3 bases, there was a span of 20 bases. Germline values: CDR1 MNHEY, CDR2 SVGEGT. The CDR3 extends over 18 amino acids. The CDR3 reads CASSYVRTASSGKNIQYF. The CDR3 coding sequence is TGTGCCAGCAGTTACGTGCGGACAGCCTCTTCGGGCAAAAACATTCAGTACTTC.

The sample holds a few counts of this clonotype. This chain uses TRBV5-6 with TRBJ1-6; the match to TRBD1 covers 8 bases. Per germline, CDR1 SGHDT and CDR2 YYEEEE. The V and J ends lost 0 bases and 8 bases, in that order; junction bases with no gene match: 4. The CDR3 spans 15 residues. For the CDR3, the DNA is TGTGCCAGCAGCTTGGCAGGGGGCGTTGATTCACCCCTCCACTTT. Residues: CASSLAGGVDSPLHF.

In its sample, this clonotype was seen a few times. The chain combines TRBV25-1 with TRBJ1-2; D is uncertain. CDR1 and CDR2 (germline): MGHDK, SYGVNS. Trimming pared 7 bases from V and 5 bases from J, leaving 11 bases between. This CDR3 has 12 amino acids. CDR3 coding DNA: TGTGCCAGCACGGCCTGGCTTTATGGCTACACCTTC. It is translated as CASTAWLYGYTF.

The rearrangement uses TRBV20-1 and TRBJ1-6; the D gene is possibly TRBD1 (5 bases). V lost 4 bases and J lost 0, with 16 bases in between. The CDR3 sequence is 17 residues long. Germline CDR1 and CDR2: DFQATT and SNEGSKA (reference sequence). The chain's CDR3 is CSANQGPMGSYNSPLHF. DNA of the CDR3: TGCAGTGCTAATCAGGGACCGATGGGCTCCTATAATTCACCCCTCCACTTT.

V is TRBV20-1 and J is TRBJ1-6; 11 nucleotides match TRBD1. Trimming removed 3 bases from V and 9 bases from J; junction bases left unmatched: 1. Germline assignment: CDR1 DFQATT and CDR2 SNEGSKA (reference sequence). This CDR3 contains 13 residues. The CDR3 reads CSARDRGPSPLHF. CDR3 sequence (DNA): TGCAGTGCTAGGGACAGGGGGCCTTCACCCCTCCACTTT.

DNA of the CDR3: TGTGCCAGCAGCATGGGACAGGGGGCTGGAAAACTGTTTTTT. Residues: CASSMGQGAGKLFF. V and J are TRBV7-9 and TRBJ1-4; 12 bases are shared with TRBD1. Germline assignment: CDR1 SEHNR and CDR2 FQNEAQ (reference sequence). With 5 bases clipped from V and 10 bases from J, the junction kept 5 bases outside the gene matches. The CDR3 is made up of 14 amino acids.

The rearrangement uses TRBV6-6 and TRBJ1-2; a possible D gene is TRBD1 (5 bases). Germline CDR1 is MNHNY and CDR2 is SVGAGI (reference sequence). The CDR3 sequence is 12 residues long. The V and J ends lost 5 bases and 10 bases respectively, with 14 bases between them. CDR3 sequence: CASSGTGHHYTF. Written as DNA, the CDR3 is TGTGCCAGCAGTGGGACCGGCCATCACTACACCTTC.

The V gene is TRBV30, the J gene TRBJ2-7, with D perhaps matching TRBD2 (5 bases). This CDR3 spans 12 amino acids. From germline, CDR1 is GTSNPN and CDR2 SVGIG (reference sequence). V lost 3 bases, J lost 7 bases, and 13 bases lay in between. The CDR3 coding sequence is TGTGCCTGGAGCGGGGTTCTGAGGGAGCAGTACTTC. This encodes CAWSGVLREQYF.

This clonotype was counted only a few times. CDR3 bases: TGTGCCAGCAGCTTGGTGGGACAGGGTAGCAAAAACATTCAGTACTTC. Its translation is CASSLVGQGSKNIQYF. J is TRBJ2-4 and V is TRBV5-6; 9 bases match TRBD1. J was trimmed by 3 bases and V by 0 bases; bases with no gene match: 4. Germline V CDR1 and CDR2: SGHDT, YYEEEE. The CDR3 length is 16 residues.

This clonotype has ten or more counts. This chain joins TRBV6-1 and TRBJ1-5; 11 positions agree with TRBD1. With 2 bases clipped from V and 7 bases from J, the junction kept 7 bases outside the gene matches. This CDR3 is 16 amino acids long. Per the germline V gene, CDR1 is MNHNS and CDR2 is SASEGT. The chain's CDR3 is CASSELGTGGMQPQHF. CDR3 nucleotide sequence: TGTGCCAGCAGTGAACTCGGGACAGGGGGTATGCAGCCCCAGCATTTT.

This clonotype was counted between two and nine times. This chain connects TRBV2 to TRBJ2-3, with D unresolved. The CDR3 totals 14 residues. Trimming removed 3 bases at V and 0 bases at J, with 7 bases between. CDR1 SNHLY and CDR2 FYNNEI come from the germline V gene. The CDR3 DNA reads as TGTGCCAGCAGTGATGTAGGCAGCACAGATACGCAGTATTTT. It translates to CASSDVGSTDTQYF.

The sample holds many counts of this clonotype. This chain links TRBV5-1 with TRBJ2-5, with 8 bases fitting TRBD1. Germline V lookup: CDR1 SGHRS, CDR2 YFSETQ. V was clipped by 4 bases and J by 1 base; unmatched bases: 3. This CDR3 region has 14 residues. CDR3 in amino acids: CASSMGQAQETQYF. CDR3 DNA sequence: TGCGCCAGCAGCATGGGACAGGCCCAAGAGACCCAGTACTTC.

This clonotype was detected a few times. This chain links TRBV20-1 with TRBJ2-1; 9 bases match TRBD2. CDR1 is DFQATT, CDR2 SNEGSKA, per germline (reference sequence). This CDR3 comprises 16 residues. The V and J ends lost 3 bases and 3 bases, in that order; junction bases with no gene match: 9. CDR3 sequence: CSASNRLAANYNEQFF. CDR3 DNA sequence: TGCAGTGCTAGCAACAGACTAGCGGCAAACTACAATGAGCAGTTCTTC.

The V and J genes are TRBV7-3 and TRBJ2-2; no firm D call. The CDR3 runs to 14 residues. V dropped 4 bases and J dropped 5 bases, with 11 bases sitting between them. Germline V CDR1 and CDR2: SGHTA, FQGTGA. The CDR3 DNA reads TGTGCCAGCAGCTCCTTTGATCGTACCGGGGAGCTGTTTTTT. This sequence encodes CASSSFDRTGELFF.

The rearrangement uses TRBV6-5 and TRBJ2-5; D remains unclear. Between the trimmed V and J ends, which lost 3 bases and 2 bases, there was a span of 10 bases. The CDR3 loop spans 14 amino acids. CDR1 and CDR2 from the germline V gene are MNHEY and SVGAGI. As DNA, the CDR3 is TGTGCCAGCAGTTATATGAGACCTCAAGAGACCCAGTACTTC. This translates into CASSYMRPQETQYF.

The chain links TRBV5-6 to TRBJ1-5; D is uncertain. The CDR3 is made up of 11 amino acids. Germline V gives CDR1 SGHDT, CDR2 YYEEEE. CDR3 sequence: CALCSNQPQHF. DNA of the CDR3: TGTGCACTGTGTAGCAATCAGCCCCAGCATTTT.

V gene TRBV13 combines with J gene TRBJ1-1; possibly TRBD1 for D (5 bases). V was cut by 5 bases and J by 1 base, with 11 bases left in between. The CDR3 extends over 14 amino acids. CDR1 and CDR2 (germline): PRHDT, FYEKMQ (reference sequence). The CDR3 loop reads CASSPWTQNTEAFF. The CDR3 nucleotides are TGTGCCAGCAGCCCTTGGACACAGAACACTGAAGCTTTCTTT.

This clonotype was observed a handful of times. This chain joins TRBV20-1 and TRBJ2-5, with D possibly TRBD2 on 6 matching bases. This CDR3 region has 13 residues. CDR1 is DFQATT and CDR2 is SNEGSKA in the germline V gene (reference sequence). The V end was cut by 2 bases, the J end by 9 bases, with 16 bases between. CDR3 sequence (DNA): TGCAGTGCTAGATTAGGAGCGCCGGGGGCCCAGTACTTC. It specifies CSARLGAPGAQYF.

This clonotype has ten or more counts. The gene calls are TRBV5-5 and TRBJ2-7, with 8 nucleotides matching TRBD1. Looked up from germline, CDR1 is SGHKS and CDR2 is YYEKEE (reference sequence). The CDR3 sequence is 15 residues long. Trimming took 2 bases from V and 2 from J; bases not matched to a gene: 6. Here the CDR3 reads CASSFRDRGTYEQYF. Written as DNA, the CDR3 is TGTGCCAGCAGCTTCCGAGACAGGGGAACCTACGAGCAGTACTTC.

This clonotype has ten or more counts. CDR3 in DNA: TGCGCCAGCAGCCCTACCCAGAGGGTCGAAGGGTATGGCTACACCTTC. Translating gives CASSPTQRVEGYGYTF. The chain links TRBV4-1 to TRBJ1-2; no reliable D call. V lost 4 bases and J lost 5, with 20 bases in between. Germline V CDR1 and CDR2: MGHRA, YSYEKL. This CDR3 spans 16 amino acids.